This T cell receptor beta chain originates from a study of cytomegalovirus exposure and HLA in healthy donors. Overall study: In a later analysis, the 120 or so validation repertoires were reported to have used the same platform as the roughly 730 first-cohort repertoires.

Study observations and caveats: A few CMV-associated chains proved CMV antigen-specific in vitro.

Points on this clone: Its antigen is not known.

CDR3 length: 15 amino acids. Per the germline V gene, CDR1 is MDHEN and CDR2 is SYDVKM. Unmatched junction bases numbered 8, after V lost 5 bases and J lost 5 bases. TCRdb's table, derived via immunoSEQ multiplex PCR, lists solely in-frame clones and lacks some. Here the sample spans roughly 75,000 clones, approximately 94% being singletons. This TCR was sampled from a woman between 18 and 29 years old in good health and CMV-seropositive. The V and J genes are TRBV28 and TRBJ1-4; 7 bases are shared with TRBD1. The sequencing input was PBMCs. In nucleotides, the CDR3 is TGTGCCAGCAGTCAAGGACAGGCAGTAAATGAAAAACTGTTTTTT. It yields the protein CASSQGQAVNEKLFF.